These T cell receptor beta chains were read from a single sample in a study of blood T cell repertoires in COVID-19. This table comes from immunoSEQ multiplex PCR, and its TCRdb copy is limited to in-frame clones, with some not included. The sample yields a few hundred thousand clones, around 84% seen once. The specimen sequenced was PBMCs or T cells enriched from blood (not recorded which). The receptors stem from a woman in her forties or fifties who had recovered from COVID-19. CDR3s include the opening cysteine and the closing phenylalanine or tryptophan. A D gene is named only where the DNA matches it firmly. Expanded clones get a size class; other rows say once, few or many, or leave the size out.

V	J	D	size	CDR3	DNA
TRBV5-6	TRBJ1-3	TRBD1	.	CASSPDRGGNTIYF	TGTGCCAGCAGCCCCGACAGGGGAGGAAACACCATATATTTT
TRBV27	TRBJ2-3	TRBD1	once	CASGVRGLSTDTQYF	TGTGCCAGCGGGGTGAGGGGGCTAAGCACAGATACGCAGTATTTT
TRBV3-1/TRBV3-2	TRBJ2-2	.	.	CASNPGSTGELFF	TGTGCCAGCAACCCAGGGTCCACCGGGGAGCTGTTTTTT
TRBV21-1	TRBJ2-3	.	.	CASSKKESSPGDDTQYF	TGTGCCAGCAGCAAAAAAGAATCTTCCCCGGGAGATGATACGCAGTATTTT
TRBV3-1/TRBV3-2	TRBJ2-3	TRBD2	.	CASSQDLLAGDTQYF	TGTGCCAGCAGCCAAGACTTGCTAGCGGGGGATACGCAGTATTTT
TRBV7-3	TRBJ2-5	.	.	CASSLEKRGTQYF	TGTGCCAGCAGCTTAGAAAAACGGGGGACCCAGTACTTC
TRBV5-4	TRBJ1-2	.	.	CASSSTREGGGYTF	TGTGCCAGCAGCTCGACCAGGGAAGGTGGTGGCTACACCTTC
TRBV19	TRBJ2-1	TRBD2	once	CASSDLAGSSYNEQFF	TGTGCCAGTAGTGACCTAGCGGGCAGCTCCTACAATGAGCAGTTCTTC
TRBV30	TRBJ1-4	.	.	CAVRGRSLEKLFF	TGTGCCGTGAGGGGGAGATCGCTCGAAAAACTGTTTTTT
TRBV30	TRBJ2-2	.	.	CAWGPLGELFF	TGTGCCTGGGGACCACTTGGGGAGCTGTTTTTT
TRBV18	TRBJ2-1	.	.	CASSPDLRGYNEQFF	TGTGCCAGCTCACCAGATCTGAGGGGGTACAATGAGCAGTTCTTC
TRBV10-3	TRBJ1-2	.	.	CAISFDRLNYGYTF	TGTGCCATCAGTTTTGACAGGCTAAACTATGGCTACACCTTC
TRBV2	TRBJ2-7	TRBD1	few	CAIDAGTGTYEQYF	TGTGCCATAGACGCCGGGACAGGGACTTACGAGCAGTACTTC
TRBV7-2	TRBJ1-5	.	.	CASTLGRVVQPQHF	TGTGCCAGCACCTTAGGCAGGGTTGTTCAGCCCCAGCATTTT
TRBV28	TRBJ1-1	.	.	CASSLGGQPESTEAFF	TGTGCCAGCAGTTTAGGAGGACAGCCAGAAAGCACTGAAGCTTTCTTT
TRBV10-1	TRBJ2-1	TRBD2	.	CASSGLAGGNEQFF	TGCGCCAGCAGTGGACTAGCGGGAGGCAATGAGCAGTTCTTC
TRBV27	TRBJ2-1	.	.	CASSLSGSSLNEQFF	TGTGCCAGCAGTTTATCGGGCAGTTCCCTCAATGAGCAGTTCTTC
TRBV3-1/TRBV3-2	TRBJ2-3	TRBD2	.	CASSPRARTSGDTQYF	TGTGCCAGCAGCCCGAGGGCGAGGACTAGCGGAGATACGCAGTATTTT
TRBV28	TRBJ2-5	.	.	CASSSIDRRSLEETQYF	TGTGCCAGCAGTTCCATCGACAGGAGAAGTTTAGAAGAGACCCAGTACTTC
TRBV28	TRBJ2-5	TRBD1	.	CASSIGTAQETQYF	TGTGCCAGCAGTATCGGGACAGCTCAAGAGACCCAGTACTTC
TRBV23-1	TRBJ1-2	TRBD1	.	CASSQRTGPSNYGYTF	TGCGCCAGCAGTCAACGGACAGGGCCTTCTAACTATGGCTACACCTTC
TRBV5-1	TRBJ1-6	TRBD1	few	CASSNGTGNNSPLHF	TGCGCCAGCAGCAACGGGACAGGGAATAATTCACCCCTCCACTTT
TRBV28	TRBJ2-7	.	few	CASSLRGEQYF	TGTGCCAGCAGTTTAAGAGGCGAGCAGTACTTC
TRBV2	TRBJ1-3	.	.	CASRETGSGNTIYF	TGTGCCAGCAGAGAGACAGGCTCTGGAAACACCATATATTTT
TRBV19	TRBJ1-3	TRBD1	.	CASSGRGGASGNTIYF	TGTGCCAGTAGTGGTCGAGGGGGCGCGTCTGGAAACACCATATATTTT
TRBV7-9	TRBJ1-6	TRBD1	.	CASSSGTGVNSPLHF	TGTGCCAGCAGCTCCGGGACAGGAGTTAATTCACCCCTCCACTTT
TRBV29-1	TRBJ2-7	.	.	CSVKATTIEQYF	TGCAGCGTTAAAGCTACAACTATCGAGCAGTACTTC
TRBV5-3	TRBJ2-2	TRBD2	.	CARSFGLASGELFF	TGTGCCAGAAGCTTTGGACTAGCCTCCGGGGAGCTGTTTTTT
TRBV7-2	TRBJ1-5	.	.	CASSLEGLGNQPQHF	TGTGCCAGCAGCTTAGAGGGGTTGGGCAATCAGCCCCAGCATTTT
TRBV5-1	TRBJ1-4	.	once	CASSSGTTNEKLFF	TGCGCCAGCAGCTCGGGGACTACTAATGAAAAACTGTTTTTT
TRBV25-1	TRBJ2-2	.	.	CASSLYSNTGELFF	TGTGCCAGCTCCCTGTATAGTAACACCGGGGAGCTGTTTTTT
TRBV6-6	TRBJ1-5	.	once	CASNPLAGGNQPQHF	TGTGCCAGCAACCCTTTGGCAGGCGGCAATCAGCCCCAGCATTTT
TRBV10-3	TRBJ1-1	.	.	CAISASTNTEAFF	TGTGCCATCAGTGCCAGTACGAACACTGAAGCTTTCTTT
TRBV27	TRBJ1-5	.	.	CASSPYRFLEPQHF	TGTGCCAGCAGCCCCTACCGATTTCTAGAGCCCCAGCATTTT
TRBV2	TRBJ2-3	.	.	CASTQRGTDTQYF	TGTGCCAGCACCCAGCGGGGCACAGATACGCAGTATTTT
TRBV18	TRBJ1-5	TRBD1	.	CASSPTGQGSQPQHF	TGTGCCAGCTCACCGACGGGACAGGGTAGTCAGCCCCAGCATTTT
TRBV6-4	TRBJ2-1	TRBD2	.	CASSDSAGGRYNEQFF	TGTGCCAGCAGTGACTCGGCGGGAGGGCGGTATAATGAGCAGTTCTTC
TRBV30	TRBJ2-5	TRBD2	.	CAWSGGLAGREETQYF	TGTGCCTGGAGCGGAGGACTAGCGGGACGAGAAGAGACCCAGTACTTC
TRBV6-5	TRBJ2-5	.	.	CASRGTGTLKTQYF	TGTGCCAGCAGGGGCACGGGGACTCTAAAGACCCAGTACTTC
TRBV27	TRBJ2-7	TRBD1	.	CASRRPGGTYEQYF	TGTGCCAGCAGGCGGCCAGGGGGAACCTACGAGCAGTACTTC
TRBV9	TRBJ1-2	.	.	CASSYTSGGKAGYTF	TGTGCCAGCAGTTACACTTCGGGGGGGAAGGCTGGCTACACCTTC
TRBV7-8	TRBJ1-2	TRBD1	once	CASSLQGTAANYGYTF	TGTGCCAGCAGCTTACAGGGGACAGCTGCTAACTATGGCTACACCTTC
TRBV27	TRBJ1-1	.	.	CASSLVPKNTEAFF	TGTGCCAGCAGTTTAGTACCTAAGAACACTGAAGCTTTCTTT
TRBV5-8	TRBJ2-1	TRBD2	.	CASSLPSGSGKYNEQFF	TGTGCCAGCAGCTTGCCTTCCGGTAGCGGGAAATACAATGAGCAGTTCTTC
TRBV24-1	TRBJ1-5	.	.	CATSTGLKSNQPQHF	TGTGCCACCAGTACAGGGTTGAAGAGCAATCAGCCCCAGCATTTT
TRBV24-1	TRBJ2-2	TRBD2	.	CATRRAGETGELFF	TGTGCCACCAGAAGAGCGGGAGAAACCGGGGAGCTGTTTTTT
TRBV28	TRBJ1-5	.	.	CASSSGNSNQPQHF	TGTGCCAGCAGTTCAGGGAATAGCAATCAGCCCCAGCATTTT
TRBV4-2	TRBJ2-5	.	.	CASSQYIYRVRSRETQYF	TGTGCCAGCAGCCAATATATTTACAGGGTCCGGAGTAGAGAGACCCAGTACTTC
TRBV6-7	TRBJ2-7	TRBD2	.	CASSYSKLAEHSYEQYF	TGTGCCAGCAGTTACTCGAAACTAGCGGAACACTCCTACGAGCAGTACTTC
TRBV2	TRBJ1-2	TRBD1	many	CASSPGQVLRYGYTF	TGTGCCAGCAGTCCCGGACAGGTCTTACGCTATGGCTACACCTTC